The T cell receptor beta chain under discussion was sequenced for a study of beta chain features in type 1 diabetes. Study results and caveats: In the patient group, naive, central memory and Treg TCRB repertoires seemed more alike than in the healthy donor group. Patients with Type 1 diabetes showed moderately but significantly shorter TCRB CDR3s in all four CD4+ subsets.

Reverse transcription of all isolated RNA meant that expressed TCRB transcripts were sequenced. Naive, central memory and regulatory T cell samples came to a mean of roughly 3.6 million reads. Assay: immunoSEQ multiplex PCR; the TCRdb copy retains only in-frame clones and omits some. Of some 280,000 clones in the sample, roughly an eighth were seen once. The CDR3 is made up of 16 amino acids. Trimming left V 0 bases short and J 4 bases short, with 15 bases between. Germline values: CDR1 KGHSH, CDR2 LQKENI. This clone came up a few times. Its antigen is not identified. The sequencing sample was made of naive CD4+ T cells from blood. The chain has TRBV18 and TRBJ1-1; tentative D call: TRBD1 (6 bases). The TCR comes from a young man with type 1 diabetes. Written as DNA, the CDR3 is TGTGCCAGCTCACCACCGGAGTTGCGGGGGGCCACTGAAGCTTTCTTT. Translating it yields CASSPPELRGATEAFF.